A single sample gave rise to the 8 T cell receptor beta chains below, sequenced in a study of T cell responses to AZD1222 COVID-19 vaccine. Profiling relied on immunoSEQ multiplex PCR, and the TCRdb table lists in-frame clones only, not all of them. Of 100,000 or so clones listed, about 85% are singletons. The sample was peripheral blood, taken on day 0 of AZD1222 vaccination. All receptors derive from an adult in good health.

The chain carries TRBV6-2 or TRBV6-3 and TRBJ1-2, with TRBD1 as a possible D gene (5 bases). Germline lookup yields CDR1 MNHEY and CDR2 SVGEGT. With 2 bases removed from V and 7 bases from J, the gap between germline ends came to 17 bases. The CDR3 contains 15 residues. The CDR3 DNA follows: TGTGCCAGCAGTTACGAGGGGAGAGTGGGATCTGGCTACACCTTC. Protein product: CASSYEGRVGSGYTF.

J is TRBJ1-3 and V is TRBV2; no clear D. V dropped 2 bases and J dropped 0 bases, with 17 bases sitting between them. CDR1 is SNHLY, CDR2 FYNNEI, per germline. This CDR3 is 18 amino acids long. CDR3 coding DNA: TGTGCCAGCAGTGAATCCTTTATGGGATCTAGCTCTGGAAACACCATATATTTT. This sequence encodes CASSESFMGSSSGNTIYF.

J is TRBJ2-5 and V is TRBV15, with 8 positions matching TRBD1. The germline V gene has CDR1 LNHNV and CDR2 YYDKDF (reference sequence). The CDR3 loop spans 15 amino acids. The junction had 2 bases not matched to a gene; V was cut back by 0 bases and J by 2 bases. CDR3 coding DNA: TGTGCCACCAGCAGAGACCACAGGGGGCAAGAGACCCAGTACTTC. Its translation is CATSRDHRGQETQYF.

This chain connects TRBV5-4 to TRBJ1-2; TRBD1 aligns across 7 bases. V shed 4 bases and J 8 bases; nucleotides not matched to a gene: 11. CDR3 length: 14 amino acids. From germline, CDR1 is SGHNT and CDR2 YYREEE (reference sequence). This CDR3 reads CASSPTRQGMGYTF. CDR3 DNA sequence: TGTGCCAGCAGCCCAACCAGACAGGGAATGGGCTACACCTTC.

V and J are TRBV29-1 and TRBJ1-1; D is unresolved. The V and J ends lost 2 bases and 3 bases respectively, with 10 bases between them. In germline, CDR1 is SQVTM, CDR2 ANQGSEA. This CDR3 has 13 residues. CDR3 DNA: TGCAGCGTTGAACACGGCTGGGACACTGAAGCTTTCTTT. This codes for CSVEHGWDTEAFF.

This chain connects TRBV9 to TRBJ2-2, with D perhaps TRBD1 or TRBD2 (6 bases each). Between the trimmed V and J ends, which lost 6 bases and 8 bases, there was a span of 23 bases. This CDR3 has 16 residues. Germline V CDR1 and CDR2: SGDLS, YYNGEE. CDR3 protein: CASTLGGSPSGGELFF. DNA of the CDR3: TGTGCCAGCACCCTAGGGGGGTCCCCCAGTGGAGGGGAGCTGTTTTTT.

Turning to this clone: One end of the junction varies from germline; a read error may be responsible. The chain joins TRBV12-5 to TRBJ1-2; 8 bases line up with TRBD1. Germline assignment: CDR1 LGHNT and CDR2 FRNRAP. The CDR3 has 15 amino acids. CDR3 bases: TGTGCTAGTGGTCTGGTCGACAGGGGTGCGAATGGCTACACCTTC. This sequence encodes CASGLVDRGANGYTF.

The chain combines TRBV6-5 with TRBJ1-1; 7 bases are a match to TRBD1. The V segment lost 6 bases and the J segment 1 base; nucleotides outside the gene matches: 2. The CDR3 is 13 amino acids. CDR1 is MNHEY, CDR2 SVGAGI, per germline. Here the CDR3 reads CASSRDRNTEAFF. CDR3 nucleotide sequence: TGTGCCAGCAGCCGGGACAGGAACACTGAAGCTTTCTTT.